This T cell receptor (beta chain) emerged from a study of OX40 agonist ivuxolimab in advanced cancers. Study information: In this trial design, patients received ivuxolimab intravenously at 0.01 to 10 mg/kg every 2 weeks. The mean age was approximately 60 years, ranging from about 20 to 90, with about four fifths of participants male. Findings and limits, study-wide: The authors did not determine the antigen specificity of the expanded peripheral T cells. More expanded clones were found, on average, in CD8+ than in CD4+ T cells.

The CDR3 loop spans 15 amino acids. Trimming removed 2 bases at V and 2 bases at J, with 12 bases between. The germline V gene encodes CDR1 SGHTA and CDR2 FQGNSA. This clone appeared a single time. The antigen is not known. Sequencing used immunoSEQ multiplex PCR; TCRdb keeps in-frame clones, though not all of them. The sample contains approximately 60,000 clones, approximately 84% of which appear only once. Sequences were derived from CD4+ or CD8+ T cells sorted from blood, sampled in a trial of the OX40 agonist ivuxolimab. J is TRBJ2-5 and V is TRBV7-2; D unresolved. The clonotype comes from an adult with an advanced solid tumor such as melanoma, head and neck, liver or kidney cancer. The CDR3 sequence is CASSLMNQLQETQYF. CDR3 DNA sequence: TGTGCCAGCAGCTTAATGAATCAGCTTCAAGAGACCCAGTACTTC.